This section outlines one T cell receptor beta chain sequence together with its context. Its cognate antigen is unknown. Only in-frame clones appear in the TCRdb table, and some are missing; sequencing was by immunoSEQ multiplex PCR. The sample holds 300,000 to 400,000 clones, 70% to 90% seen once. These data come from a study of Ad26.COV2.S vaccination and SARS-CoV-2 variants. Study-wide context: Dosing was one shot or two shots 56 days apart.

The study's findings and limits: The study found higher spike-specific TCR breadth in vaccine than placebo recipients.

The CDR3 has 15 amino acids. The V end lost 0 bases, the J end lost 5 bases, and 14 bases lay between the germline ends. CDR1 is GTSNPN, CDR2 SVGIG, per germline (reference sequence). Stated treatment: 15 to 20 received Ad26.COV2.S at low or high dose, single or two shots; about five received placebo; per-sample allocation not given. Specimen acquisition occurred on day 63 following the initial vaccine or placebo injection. Vaccination used an Ad26 vector expressing Wuhan-strain SARS-CoV-2 spike. Sequenced here: peripheral blood, sampled in a trial of Ad26.COV2.S vaccine versus placebo. The clonotype was recovered from a person between 18 and 59 years old who received the Ad26.COV2.S COVID-19 vaccine or a placebo. The rearrangement uses TRBV30 and TRBJ1-5, with D perhaps matching TRBD1 (5 bases). The CDR3 nucleotides are TGTGCCTGGAGTGTAAGACAGAGGCGAGATCAGCCCCAGCATTTT. This codes for CAWSVRQRRDQPQHF.